A single sample gave rise to the 5 T cell receptor beta chains below, sequenced in a study of shared clonotypes between healthy human individuals. Here immunoSEQ multiplex PCR was the method, and the copy in TCRdb shows in-frame clones only, minus some. Counted here are more than 400,000 clones, 90% to 96% occurring once; the ten biggest clones make up 0.06%. The specimen was naive CD4+ T cells sorted from blood. As for subset: CD45RA+ positively selected. The receptors originated from a woman in her 30s in good health.

This chain connects TRBV10-3 to TRBJ1-2, with TRBD1 matching over 8 bases. V trimming: 2 bases; J trimming: 8 bases; junction bases outside the gene matches: 7. CDR3 length: 14 amino acids. In germline, CDR1 is ENHRY, CDR2 SYGVKD. The CDR3 coding sequence is TGTGCCATCAGTGAGACTCGGGACAGGAGAGGCTACACCTTC. Translation: CAISETRDRRGYTF.

The chain combines TRBV4-1 with TRBJ2-2; 12 nucleotides match TRBD2. V dropped 5 bases and J dropped 0; count of bases not matched to a gene: 10. Germline V gene sequence: CDR1 MGHRA, CDR2 YSYEKL. The CDR3 runs to 19 residues. The CDR3 sequence: CASSNGLAGLLANTGELFF. The CDR3 DNA sequence: TGCGCCAGCAGCAACGGACTAGCGGGATTACTCGCGAACACCGGGGAGCTGTTTTTT.

This clone was recorded once. The chain carries TRBV4-1 and TRBJ2-3, with D possibly TRBD2 on 6 matching bases. Germline-derived CDR1 and CDR2 are MGHRA and YSYEKL. The V gene lost 0 bases and the J gene lost 6 bases, with 19 bases spanning the gap. The CDR3 has 17 amino acids. In DNA, the CDR3 is TGCGCCAGCAGCCAAGACCCTCTGGAGGGCGCCAGGGATACGCAGTATTTT. Translating gives CASSQDPLEGARDTQYF.

V gene TRBV30 combines with J gene TRBJ1-3; D is unclear. The germline V gene encodes CDR1 GTSNPN and CDR2 SVGIG (reference sequence). The CDR3 spans 13 residues. The V and J ends lost 3 bases and 2 bases respectively, with 8 bases between them. The chain's CDR3 is CAWSKGTGNTIYF. The CDR3 nucleotides are TGTGCCTGGAGCAAAGGAACTGGAAACACCATATATTTT.

V is TRBV28 and J is TRBJ1-6; D perhaps matches TRBD1 (6 bases). The germline V and J ends were trimmed by 6 bases and 5 bases, with 8 bases remaining between them. The CDR3 spans 13 residues. Germline V gene data show CDR1 as MDHEN and CDR2 as SYDVKM. This chain's CDR3 is CASRQGNNSPLHF. The CDR3 bases are TGTGCCAGCAGGCAGGGGAATAATTCACCCCTCCACTTT.